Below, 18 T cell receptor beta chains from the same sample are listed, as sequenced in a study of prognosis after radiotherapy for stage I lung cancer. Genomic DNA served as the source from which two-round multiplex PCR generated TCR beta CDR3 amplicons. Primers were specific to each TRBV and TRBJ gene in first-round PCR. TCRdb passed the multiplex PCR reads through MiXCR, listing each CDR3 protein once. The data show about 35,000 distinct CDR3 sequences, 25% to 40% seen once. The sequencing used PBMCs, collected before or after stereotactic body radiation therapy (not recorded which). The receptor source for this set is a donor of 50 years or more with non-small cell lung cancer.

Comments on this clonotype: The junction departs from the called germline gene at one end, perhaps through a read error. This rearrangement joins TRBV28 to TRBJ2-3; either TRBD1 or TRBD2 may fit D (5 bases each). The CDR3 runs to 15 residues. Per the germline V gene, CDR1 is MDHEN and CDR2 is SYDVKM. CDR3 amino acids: CASSLTVGTRAGSDF. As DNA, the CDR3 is TGTGCCAGCAGTTTAACCGTGGGGACCAGGGCAGGTTCTGATTTT.

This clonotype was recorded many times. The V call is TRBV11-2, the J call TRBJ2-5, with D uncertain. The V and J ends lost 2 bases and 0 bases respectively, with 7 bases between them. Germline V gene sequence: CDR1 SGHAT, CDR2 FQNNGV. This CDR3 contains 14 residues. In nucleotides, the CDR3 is TGTGCCAGCAGCTTATGGGTCTACCAAGAGACCCAGTACTTC. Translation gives CASSLWVYQETQYF.

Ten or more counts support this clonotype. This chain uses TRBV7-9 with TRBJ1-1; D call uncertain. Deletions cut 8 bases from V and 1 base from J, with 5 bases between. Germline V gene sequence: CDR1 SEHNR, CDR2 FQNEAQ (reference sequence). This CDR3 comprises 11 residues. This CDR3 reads CASGQNTEAFF. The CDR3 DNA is TGTGCCAGCGGTCAGAACACTGAAGCTTTCTTT.

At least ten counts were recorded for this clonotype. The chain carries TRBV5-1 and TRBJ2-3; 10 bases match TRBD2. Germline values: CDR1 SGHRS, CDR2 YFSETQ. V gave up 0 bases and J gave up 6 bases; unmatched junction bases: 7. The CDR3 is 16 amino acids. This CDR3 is CASSLGSSGGSDTQYF. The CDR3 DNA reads TGCGCCAGCAGCTTGGGTAGTAGCGGGGGGTCTGATACGCAGTATTTT. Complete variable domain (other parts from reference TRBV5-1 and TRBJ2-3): KAGVTQTPRYLIKTRGQQVTLSCSPISGHRSVSWYQQTPGQGLQFLFEYFSETQRNKGNFPGRFSGRQFSNSRSEMNVSTLELGDSALYLCASSLGSSGGSDTQYFGPGTRLTVL.

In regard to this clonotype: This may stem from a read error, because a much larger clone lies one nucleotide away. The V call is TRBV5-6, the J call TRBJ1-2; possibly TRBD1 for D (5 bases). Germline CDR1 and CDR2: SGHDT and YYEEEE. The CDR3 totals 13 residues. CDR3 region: CASSSGQGYVYTF. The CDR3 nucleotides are TGTGCCAGCAGCTCCGGGCAGGGCTATGTCTACACCTTC. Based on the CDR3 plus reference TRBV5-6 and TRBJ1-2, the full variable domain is DAGVTQSPTHLIKTRGQQVTLRCSPKSGHDTVSWYQQALGQGPQFIFQYYEEEERQRGNFPDRFSGHQFPNYSSELNVNALLLGDSALYLCASSSGQGYVYTFGSGTRLTVV.

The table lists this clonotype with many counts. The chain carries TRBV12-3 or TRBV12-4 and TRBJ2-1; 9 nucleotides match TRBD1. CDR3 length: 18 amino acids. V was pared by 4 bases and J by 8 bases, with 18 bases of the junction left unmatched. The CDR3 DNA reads TGTGCCAGCAGTTCCATCAGGGGGAGGGGACAGGGTGTATATGAGCAGTTCTTC. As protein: CASSSIRGRGQGVYEQFF.

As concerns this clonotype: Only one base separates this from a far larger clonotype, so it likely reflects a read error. The CDR3 protein is CASRLGTGNSPLHF. The CDR3 nucleotides are TGTGCCAGCCGACTGGGCACGGGTAATTCACCCCTCCACTTT. The gene calls are TRBV6-4 and TRBJ1-6; no clear D. Germline loops: CDR1 MRHNA, CDR2 SNTAGT. This CDR3 has 14 residues. V dropped 8 bases and J dropped 6 bases, with 14 bases sitting between them.

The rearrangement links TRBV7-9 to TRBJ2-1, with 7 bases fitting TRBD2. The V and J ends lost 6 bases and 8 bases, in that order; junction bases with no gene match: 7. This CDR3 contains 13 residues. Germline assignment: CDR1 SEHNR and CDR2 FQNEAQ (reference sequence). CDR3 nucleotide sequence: TGTGCCAGCAGGGGTCTAGCGGACGATGAGCAGTTCTTC. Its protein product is CASRGLADDEQFF.

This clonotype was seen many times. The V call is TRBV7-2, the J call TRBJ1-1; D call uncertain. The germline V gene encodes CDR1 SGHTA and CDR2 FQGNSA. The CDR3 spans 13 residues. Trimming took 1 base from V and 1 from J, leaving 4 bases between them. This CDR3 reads CASSLGWNTEAFF. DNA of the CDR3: TGTGCCAGCAGCTTAGGGTGGAACACTGAAGCTTTCTTT.

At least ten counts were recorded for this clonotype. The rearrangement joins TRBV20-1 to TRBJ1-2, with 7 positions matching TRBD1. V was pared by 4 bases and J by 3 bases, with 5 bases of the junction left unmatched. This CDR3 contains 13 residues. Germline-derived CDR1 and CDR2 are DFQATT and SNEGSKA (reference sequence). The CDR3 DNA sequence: TGCAGTGCTACGACAGGGAGGCACTATGGCTACACCTTC. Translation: CSATTGRHYGYTF.

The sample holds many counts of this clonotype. As DNA, the CDR3 is TGTGCCAGCAGCCTGGGGGGACAGGGCTGGGAAAAACTGTTTTTT. Its translation is CASSLGGQGWEKLFF. V usage is TRBV12-3 or TRBV12-4 and J usage is TRBJ1-4; the match to TRBD1 covers 9 bases. V dropped 6 bases and J dropped 8; count of bases not matched to a gene: 10. The CDR3 length is 15 residues.

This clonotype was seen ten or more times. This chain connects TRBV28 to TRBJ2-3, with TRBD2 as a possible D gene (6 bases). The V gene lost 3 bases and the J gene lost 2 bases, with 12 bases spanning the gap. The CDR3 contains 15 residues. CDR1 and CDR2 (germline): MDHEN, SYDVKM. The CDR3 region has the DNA TGTGCCAGCAGTTTGGGCGGGATATACACAGATACGCAGTATTTT. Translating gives CASSLGGIYTDTQYF.

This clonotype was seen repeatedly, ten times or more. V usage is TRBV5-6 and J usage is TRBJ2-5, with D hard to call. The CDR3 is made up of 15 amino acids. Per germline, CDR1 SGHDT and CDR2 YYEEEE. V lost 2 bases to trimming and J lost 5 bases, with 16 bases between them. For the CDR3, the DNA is TGTGCCAGCAGCTTCTCGATCGTGGGGTTGGAGACCCAGTACTTC. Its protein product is CASSFSIVGLETQYF.

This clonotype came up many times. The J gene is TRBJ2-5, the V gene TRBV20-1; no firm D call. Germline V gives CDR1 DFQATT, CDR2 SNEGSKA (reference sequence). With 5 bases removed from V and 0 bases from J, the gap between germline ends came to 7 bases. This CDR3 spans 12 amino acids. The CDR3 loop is CSAVAYQETQYF. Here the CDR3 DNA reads TGCAGTGCTGTCGCATACCAAGAGACCCAGTACTTC.

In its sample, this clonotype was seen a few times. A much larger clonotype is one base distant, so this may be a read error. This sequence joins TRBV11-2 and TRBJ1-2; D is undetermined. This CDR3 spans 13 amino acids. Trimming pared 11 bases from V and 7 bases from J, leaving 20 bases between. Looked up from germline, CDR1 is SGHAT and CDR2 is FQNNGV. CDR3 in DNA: TGTGCCTCCCGACGGCCAGTGGGCTGTGGCTACACCTTC. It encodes CASRRPVGCGYTF.

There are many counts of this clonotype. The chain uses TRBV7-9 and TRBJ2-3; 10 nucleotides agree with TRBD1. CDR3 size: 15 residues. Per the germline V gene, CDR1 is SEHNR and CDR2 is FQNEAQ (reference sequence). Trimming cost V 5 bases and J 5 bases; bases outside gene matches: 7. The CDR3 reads CASSQVDRGVDTQYF. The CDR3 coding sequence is TGTGCCAGCAGCCAGGTGGACAGGGGGGTAGATACGCAGTATTTT.

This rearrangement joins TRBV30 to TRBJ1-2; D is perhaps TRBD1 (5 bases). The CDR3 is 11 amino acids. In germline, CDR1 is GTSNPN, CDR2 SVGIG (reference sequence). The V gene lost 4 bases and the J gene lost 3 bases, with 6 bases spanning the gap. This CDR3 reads CAWMTDYGYTF. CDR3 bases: TGTGCCTGGATGACAGACTATGGCTACACCTTC.

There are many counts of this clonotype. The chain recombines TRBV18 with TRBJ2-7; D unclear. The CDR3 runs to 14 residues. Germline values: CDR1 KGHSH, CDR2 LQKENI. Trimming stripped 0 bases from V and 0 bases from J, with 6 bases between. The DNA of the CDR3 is TGTGCCAGCTCACCACCGGACGGCTCCTACGAGCAGTACTTC. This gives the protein CASSPPDGSYEQYF.